Sequencing of this T cell receptor (beta chain) was carried out in a study of blood T cell repertoires in COVID-19. Study-wide background: Samples taken during acute and convalescent COVID-19 were collected in the United States, Italy and Spain. T cells, B-cell-depleted T cells, or PBMCs provided the cDNA or gDNA that served as material.

The CDR3 loop spans 16 amino acids. The V gene end was trimmed by 8 bases and the J gene end by 6 bases; junction bases not matched to a gene: 13. CDR1 SNHLY and CDR2 FYNNEI come from the germline V gene. Methods used by the authors: Amplification of reference gene primers was used by the study to estimate nucleated cell counts. The assay was immunoSEQ multiplex PCR, and TCRdb's table has in-frame clones only and misses some. Clone size and the V and J calls come from that table; the DNA yielded D and trimming. The sample shows some 160,000 clones, 76% of them seen only once. The receptor was derived from a man aged 60-69 years with acute or convalescent COVID-19. Sequencing was done on a sample of peripheral blood. The chain is built from TRBV2 and TRBJ2-3; the match to TRBD2 covers 11 bases. The CDR3 DNA follows: TGTGCCAGCTTATCAAGGACTAGCGGGTTTGTGGATACGCAGTATTTT. It translates to CASLSRTSGFVDTQYF.